This T cell receptor (beta chain) emerged from a study of CD8 T cells in Susac syndrome. RNA amounts of about 0.5 to 1 ug underwent reverse transcription with random hexamers. TCRdb independently ran MiXCR on the immunoSEQ multiplex PCR reads; one entry per CDR3 protein. The sample lists about 76,000 distinct CDR3 sequences, roughly 91% occurring once. Germline-derived CDR1 and CDR2 are SGHTA and FQGTGA. Trimming took 3 bases from V and 6 from J, leaving 9 bases between them. The CDR3 covers 12 residues. The rearrangement links TRBV7-3 to TRBJ2-7; D is possibly TRBD1 (5 bases). The sequence came from a human donor with multiple sclerosis. Sequencing input: CD8+ T cells from PBMCs. For the CDR3, the DNA is TGTGCCAGCAGCTTTACAGGCGGCGAGCAGTACTTC. It specifies CASSFTGGEQYF.